The clone carrying this TCR beta chain appeared a few times. This sample is part of a study of blood T cell repertoires in COVID-19. Background on the study: Acute-phase and convalescent COVID-19 samples originated in the United States, Italy and Spain.

In the authors' workflow: Counts of nucleated cells, estimated from reference gene primer amplification, were obtained. The table came from immunoSEQ multiplex PCR; TCRdb's copy has only in-frame clones and leaves some out. The DNA gave D and trimming, while V, J and clone size come from that table. The sample includes 220,000 or so clones, roughly 84% of them seen just once. The J segment lost 6 bases and the V segment lost 2 bases, leaving 5 bases of the junction unmatched. CDR1 and CDR2 from the germline V gene are MRHNA and SNTAGT. The length of the CDR3 is 15 residues. Recovery among Cohort 3 donors was established by two negative PCRs, clearance, or symptom resolution.

The clonotype was recovered from a woman aged 40 to 50 who had recovered from COVID-19. V usage is TRBV6-4 and J usage is TRBJ2-1, with 9 nucleotides matching TRBD2. The sample comprised PBMCs or T cells enriched from blood (not recorded which). The CDR3 nucleotides read TGTGCCAGCAGTGACGTAGCGGGAGCCAGCAATGAGCAGTTCTTC. This sequence encodes CASSDVAGASNEQFF.